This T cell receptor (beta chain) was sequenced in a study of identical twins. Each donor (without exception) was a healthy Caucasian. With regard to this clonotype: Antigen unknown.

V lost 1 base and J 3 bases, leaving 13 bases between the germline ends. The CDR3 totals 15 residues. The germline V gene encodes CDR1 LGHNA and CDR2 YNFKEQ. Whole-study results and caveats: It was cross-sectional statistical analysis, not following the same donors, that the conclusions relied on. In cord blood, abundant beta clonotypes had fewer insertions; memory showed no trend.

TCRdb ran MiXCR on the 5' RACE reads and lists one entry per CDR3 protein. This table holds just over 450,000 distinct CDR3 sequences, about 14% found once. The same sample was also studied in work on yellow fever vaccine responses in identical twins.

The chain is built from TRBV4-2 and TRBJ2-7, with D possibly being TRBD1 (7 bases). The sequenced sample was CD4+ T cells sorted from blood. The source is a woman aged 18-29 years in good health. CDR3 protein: CASSQAAGGNYEQYF. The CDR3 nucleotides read TGTGCCAGCAGCCAAGCGGCAGGGGGGAACTACGAGCAGTACTTC.